A single sample gave rise to the 6 T cell receptor beta chains below, sequenced in a study of blood T cell repertoires in COVID-19 (TCRdb year 2020). The library came from the immunoSEQ multiplex PCR assay. Here the immuneACCESS table is served through TCRdb, limited to in-frame sequences with V and J called. Missing clones are a known gap in these copies; in checked studies unresolved V genes cover under half, and the rest lacks a known reason. The sample table holds about 200,000 clones, of which about 80% were seen once. Of the sample, more than 4% is held by the ten largest clones. Sample: PBMCs or T cells enriched from blood (not recorded which). These receptor sequences come from a woman aged 60 to 75 with acute COVID-19.

This chain links TRBV5-4 with TRBJ1-2; D is uncertain. The CDR3 spans 16 residues. From germline, CDR1 is SGHNT and CDR2 YYREEE (reference sequence). Deletions cut 4 bases from V and 1 base from J, with 17 bases between. The CDR3 region has the DNA TGTGCCAGCAGCCGGGAGGGTAGGGCAGATAACTATGGCTACACCTTC. Translating gives CASSREGRADNYGYTF.

The chain has TRBV5-6 and TRBJ1-5; 8 bases fit TRBD1. Looked up from germline, CDR1 is SGHDT and CDR2 is YYEEEE. V shed 7 bases and J 4 bases; nucleotides not matched to a gene: 7. The CDR3 has 14 residues. CDR3 bases: TGTGCCAGCTCGGGACAGGAAGGGAATCAGCCCCAGCATTTT. Amino acids: CASSGQEGNQPQHF.

V usage is TRBV7-9 and J usage is TRBJ2-3; the match to TRBD2 covers 7 bases. CDR3 length equals 14 residues. Per the germline V gene, CDR1 is SEHNR and CDR2 is FQNEAQ (reference sequence). Trimming removed 5 bases from V and 5 bases from J; junction bases left unmatched: 7. Written as DNA, the CDR3 is TGTGCCAGCAGCACGGGACTACCGGGAGATACGCAGTATTTT. Its translation is CASSTGLPGDTQYF.

This clone was observed a few times. The V call is TRBV18, the J call TRBJ1-1; 12 bases map to TRBD1. Germline lookup yields CDR1 KGHSH and CDR2 LQKENI. Trimming took 3 bases from V and 4 from J; bases not matched to a gene: 3. This CDR3 spans 15 amino acids. Here the CDR3 DNA reads TGTGCCAGCTCACCTGGGACAGGGGGCTTCACTGAAGCTTTCTTT. Translation gives CASSPGTGGFTEAFF.

This chain connects TRBV7-2 to TRBJ2-3; the match to TRBD2 covers 9 bases. The V segment lost 5 bases and the J segment 6 bases; nucleotides outside the gene matches: 12. The CDR3 sequence is 16 residues long. The germline CDR1 and CDR2 sequences are SGHTA and FQGNSA. DNA of the CDR3: TGTGCCAGCAGCCAACTTGGCGGGGGGGCTGGTGATACGCAGTATTTT. This translates into CASSQLGGGAGDTQYF.

The chain joins TRBV30 to TRBJ2-7; D possibly corresponds to TRBD1 (7 bases). Germline V gene sequence: CDR1 GTSNPN, CDR2 SVGIG (reference sequence). V gave up 5 bases and J gave up 1 base, with 27 bases separating them. CDR3 length: 18 residues. The CDR3 region has the DNA TGTGCCTGGGCCTGGACAGGAGCCTATAGGAGGGGATCCTACGAGCAGTACTTC. Translating it yields CAWAWTGAYRRGSYEQYF.